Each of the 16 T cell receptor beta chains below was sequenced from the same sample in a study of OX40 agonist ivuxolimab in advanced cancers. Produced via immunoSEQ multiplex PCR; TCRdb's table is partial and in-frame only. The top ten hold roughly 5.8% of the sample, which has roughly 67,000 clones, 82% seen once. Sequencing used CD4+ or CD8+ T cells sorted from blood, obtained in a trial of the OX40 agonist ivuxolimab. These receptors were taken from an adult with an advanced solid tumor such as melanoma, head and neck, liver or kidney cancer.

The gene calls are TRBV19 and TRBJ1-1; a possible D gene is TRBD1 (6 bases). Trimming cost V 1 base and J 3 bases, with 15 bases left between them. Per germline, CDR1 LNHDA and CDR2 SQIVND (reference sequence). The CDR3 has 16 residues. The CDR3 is CASSIAGWGADTEAFF. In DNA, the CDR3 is TGTGCCAGTAGTATAGCCGGGTGGGGGGCGGACACTGAAGCTTTCTTT.

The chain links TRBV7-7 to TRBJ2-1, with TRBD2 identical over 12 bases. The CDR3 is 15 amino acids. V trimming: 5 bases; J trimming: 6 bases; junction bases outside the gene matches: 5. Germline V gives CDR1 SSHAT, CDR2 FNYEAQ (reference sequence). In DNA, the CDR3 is TGTGCCAGCAGCCCCACTAGCGGGAGGCGCAATGAGCAGTTCTTC. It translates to CASSPTSGRRNEQFF.

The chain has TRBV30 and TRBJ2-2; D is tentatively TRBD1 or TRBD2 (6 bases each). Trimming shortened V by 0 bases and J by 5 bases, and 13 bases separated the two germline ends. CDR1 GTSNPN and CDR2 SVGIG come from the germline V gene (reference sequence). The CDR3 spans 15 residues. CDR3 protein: CAWSVLGGWTGELFF. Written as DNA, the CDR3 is TGTGCCTGGAGTGTACTGGGGGGCTGGACCGGGGAGCTGTTTTTT.

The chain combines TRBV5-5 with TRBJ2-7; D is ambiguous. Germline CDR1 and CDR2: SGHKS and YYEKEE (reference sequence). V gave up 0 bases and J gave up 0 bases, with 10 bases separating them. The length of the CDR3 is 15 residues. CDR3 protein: CASSLGQFSSYEQYV. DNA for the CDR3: TGTGCCAGCAGCTTGGGTCAGTTCAGCTCCTACGAGCAGTACGTC.

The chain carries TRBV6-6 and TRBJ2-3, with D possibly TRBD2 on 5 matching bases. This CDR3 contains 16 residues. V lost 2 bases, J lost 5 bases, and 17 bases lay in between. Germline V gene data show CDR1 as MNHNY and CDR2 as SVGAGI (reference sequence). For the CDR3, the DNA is TGTGCCAGCAGTTACCTTAGCGCTGGCTCGGGAGATACGCAGTATTTT. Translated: CASSYLSAGSGDTQYF.

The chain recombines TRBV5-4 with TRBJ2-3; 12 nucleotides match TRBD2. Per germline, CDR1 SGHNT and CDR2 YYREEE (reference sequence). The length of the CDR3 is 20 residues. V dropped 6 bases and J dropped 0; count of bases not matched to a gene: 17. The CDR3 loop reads CASNAAFGLAGGLSTDTQYF. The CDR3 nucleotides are TGTGCCAGCAACGCCGCATTCGGGCTAGCGGGGGGGCTAAGCACAGATACGCAGTATTTT. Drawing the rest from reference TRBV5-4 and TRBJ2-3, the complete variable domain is ETGVTQSPTHLIKTRGQQVTLRCSSQSGHNTVSWYQQALGQGPQFIFQYYREEENGRGNFPPRFSGLQFPNYSSELNVNALELDDSALYLCASNAAFGLAGGLSTDTQYFGPGTRLTVL.

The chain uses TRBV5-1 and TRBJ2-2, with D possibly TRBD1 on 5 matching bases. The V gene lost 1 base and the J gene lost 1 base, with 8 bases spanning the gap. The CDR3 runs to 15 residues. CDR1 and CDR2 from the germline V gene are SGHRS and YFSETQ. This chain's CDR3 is CASSLYDRNTGELFF. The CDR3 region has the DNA TGCGCCAGCAGCTTGTACGACAGGAACACCGGGGAGCTGTTTTTT.

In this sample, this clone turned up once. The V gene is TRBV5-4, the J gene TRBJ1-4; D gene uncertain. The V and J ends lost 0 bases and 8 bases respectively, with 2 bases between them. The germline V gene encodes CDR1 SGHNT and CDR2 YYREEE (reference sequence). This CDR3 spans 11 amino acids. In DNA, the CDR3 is TGTGCCAGCAGCTTGGGGGAAAAACTGTTTTTT. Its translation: CASSLGEKLFF.

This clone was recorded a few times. DNA for the CDR3: TGTGCCAGCAGTGAAGTAGGACAGGGCGAAGGCTCCTACGAGCAGTACTTC. Its protein is CASSEVGQGEGSYEQYF. The rearrangement links TRBV25-1 to TRBJ2-7, with 8 bases matching TRBD1. The V segment lost 2 bases and the J segment 0 bases; nucleotides outside the gene matches: 9. The CDR3 has 17 residues. Germline V gene data show CDR1 as MGHDK and CDR2 as SYGVNS.

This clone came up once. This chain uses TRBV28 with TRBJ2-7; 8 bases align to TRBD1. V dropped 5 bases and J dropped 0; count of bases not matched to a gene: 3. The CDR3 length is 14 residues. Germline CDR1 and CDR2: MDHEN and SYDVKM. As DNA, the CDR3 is TGTGCCAGCAGTGGGACAGGTAGCTCCTACGAGCAGTACGTC. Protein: CASSGTGSSYEQYV.

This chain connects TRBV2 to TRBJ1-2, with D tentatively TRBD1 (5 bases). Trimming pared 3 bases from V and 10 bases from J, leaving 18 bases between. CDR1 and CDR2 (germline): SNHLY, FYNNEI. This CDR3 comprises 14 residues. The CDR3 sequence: CASSEGQLSFDYTF. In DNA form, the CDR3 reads TGTGCCAGCAGTGAGGGGCAGCTAAGCTTCGACTACACCTTC.

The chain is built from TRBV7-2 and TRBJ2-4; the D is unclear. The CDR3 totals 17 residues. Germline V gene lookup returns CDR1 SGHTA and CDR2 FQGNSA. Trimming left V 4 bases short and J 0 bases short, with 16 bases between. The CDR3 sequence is CASSSATTVLAKNIQYF. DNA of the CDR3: TGTGCCAGCAGCTCAGCCACGACGGTACTAGCCAAAAACATTCAGTACTTC.

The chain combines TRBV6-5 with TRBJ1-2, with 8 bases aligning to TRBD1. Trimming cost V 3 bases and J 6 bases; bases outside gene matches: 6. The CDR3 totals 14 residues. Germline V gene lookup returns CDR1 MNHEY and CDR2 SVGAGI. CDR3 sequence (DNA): TGTGCCAGCAGTTATGGACAGGGTAGAGATGGCTACACCTTC. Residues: CASSYGQGRDGYTF.

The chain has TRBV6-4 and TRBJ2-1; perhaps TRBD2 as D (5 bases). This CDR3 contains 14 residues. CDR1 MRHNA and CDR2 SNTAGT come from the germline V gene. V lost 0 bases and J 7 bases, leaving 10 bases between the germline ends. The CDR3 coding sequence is TGTGCCAGCAGTGACTCGGGAGTTGGAAATGAGCAGTTCTTC. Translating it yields CASSDSGVGNEQFF.

CDR3 in amino acids: CASSRTASSGNTIYF. CDR3 DNA: TGTGCCAGCTCACGAACAGCGAGCTCTGGAAACACCATATATTTT. The rearrangement uses TRBV18 and TRBJ1-3; the D is unclear. V gave up 4 bases and J gave up 0 bases, with 10 bases separating them. Germline CDR1 is KGHSH and CDR2 is LQKENI. The CDR3 is 15 residues long.

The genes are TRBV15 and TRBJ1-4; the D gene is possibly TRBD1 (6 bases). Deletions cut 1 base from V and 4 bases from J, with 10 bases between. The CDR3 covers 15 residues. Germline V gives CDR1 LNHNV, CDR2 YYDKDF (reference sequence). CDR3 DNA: TGTGCCACCAGCAGAGGAGCAGGGGATAATGAAAAACTGTTTTTT. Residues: CATSRGAGDNEKLFF.